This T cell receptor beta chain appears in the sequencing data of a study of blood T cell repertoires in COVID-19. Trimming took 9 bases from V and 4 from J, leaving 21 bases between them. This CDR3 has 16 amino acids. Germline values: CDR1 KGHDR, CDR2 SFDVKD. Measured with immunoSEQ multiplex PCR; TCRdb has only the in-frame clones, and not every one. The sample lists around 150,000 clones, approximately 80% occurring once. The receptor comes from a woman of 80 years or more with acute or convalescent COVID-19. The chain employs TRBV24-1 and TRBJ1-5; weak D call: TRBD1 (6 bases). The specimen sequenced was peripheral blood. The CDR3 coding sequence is TGTGCCACCCTTAATACCACAGGGAAGGGTAATCAGCCCCAGCATTTT. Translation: CATLNTTGKGNQPQHF.